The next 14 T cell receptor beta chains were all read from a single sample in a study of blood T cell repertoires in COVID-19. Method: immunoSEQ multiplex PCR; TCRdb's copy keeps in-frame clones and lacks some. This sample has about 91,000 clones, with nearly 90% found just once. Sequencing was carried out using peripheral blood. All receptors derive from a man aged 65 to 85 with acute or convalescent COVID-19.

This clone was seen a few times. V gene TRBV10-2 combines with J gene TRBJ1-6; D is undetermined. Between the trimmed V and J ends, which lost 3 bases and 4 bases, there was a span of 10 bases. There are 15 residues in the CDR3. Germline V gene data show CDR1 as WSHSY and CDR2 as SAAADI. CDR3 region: CASSDWTGYNSPLHF. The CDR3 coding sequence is TGCGCCAGCAGTGATTGGACGGGATATAATTCACCCCTCCACTTT.

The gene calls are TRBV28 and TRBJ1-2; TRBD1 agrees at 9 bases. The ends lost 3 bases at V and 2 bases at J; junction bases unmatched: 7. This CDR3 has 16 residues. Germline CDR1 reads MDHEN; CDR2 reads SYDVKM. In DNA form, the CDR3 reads TGTGCCAGCAGTTTCTCCCTGGGGACAGGGAACTATGGCTACACCTTC. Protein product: CASSFSLGTGNYGYTF.

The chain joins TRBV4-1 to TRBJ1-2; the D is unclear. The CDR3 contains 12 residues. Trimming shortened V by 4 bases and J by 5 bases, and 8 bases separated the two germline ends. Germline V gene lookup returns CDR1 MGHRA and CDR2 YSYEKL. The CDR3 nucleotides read TGCGCCAGCAGCCGTGACACGTATGGCTACACCTTC. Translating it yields CASSRDTYGYTF.

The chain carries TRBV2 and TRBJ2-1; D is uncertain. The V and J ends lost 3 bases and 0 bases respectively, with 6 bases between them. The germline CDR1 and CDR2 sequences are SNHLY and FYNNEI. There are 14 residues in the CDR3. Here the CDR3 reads CASSDPSSYNEQFF. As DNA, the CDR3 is TGTGCCAGCAGTGACCCGAGCTCCTACAATGAGCAGTTCTTC.

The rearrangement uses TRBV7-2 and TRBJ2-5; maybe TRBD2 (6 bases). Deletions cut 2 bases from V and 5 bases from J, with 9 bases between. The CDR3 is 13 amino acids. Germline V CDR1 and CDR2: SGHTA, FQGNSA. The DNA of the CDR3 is TGTGCCAGCAGCTTATCTGGGAGGGAGACCCAGTACTTC. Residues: CASSLSGRETQYF. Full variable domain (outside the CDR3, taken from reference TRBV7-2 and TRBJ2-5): GAGVSQSPSNKVTEKGKDVELRCDPISGHTALYWYRQSLGQGLEFLIYFQGNSAPDKSGLPSDRFSAERTGGSVSTLTIQRTQQEDSAVYLCASSLSGRETQYFGPGTRLLVL.

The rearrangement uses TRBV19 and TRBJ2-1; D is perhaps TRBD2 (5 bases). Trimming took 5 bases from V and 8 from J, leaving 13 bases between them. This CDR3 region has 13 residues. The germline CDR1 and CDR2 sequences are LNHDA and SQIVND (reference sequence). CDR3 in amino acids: CASSRMGVDEQFF. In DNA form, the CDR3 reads TGTGCCAGTAGTCGAATGGGAGTGGATGAGCAGTTCTTC.

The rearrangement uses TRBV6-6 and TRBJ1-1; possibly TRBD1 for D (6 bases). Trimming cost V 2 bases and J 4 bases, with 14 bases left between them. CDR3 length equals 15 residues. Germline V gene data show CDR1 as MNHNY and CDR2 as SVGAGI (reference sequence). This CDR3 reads CASSYEGVDATEAFF. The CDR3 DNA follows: TGTGCCAGCAGTTACGAGGGGGTTGATGCCACTGAAGCTTTCTTT.

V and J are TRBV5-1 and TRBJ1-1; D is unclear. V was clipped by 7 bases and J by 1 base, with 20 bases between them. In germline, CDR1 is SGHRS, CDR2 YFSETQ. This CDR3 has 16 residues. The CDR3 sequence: CASSLMGTHQNTEAFF. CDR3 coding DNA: TGCGCCAGCTCCTTGATGGGCACACACCAGAACACTGAAGCTTTCTTT.

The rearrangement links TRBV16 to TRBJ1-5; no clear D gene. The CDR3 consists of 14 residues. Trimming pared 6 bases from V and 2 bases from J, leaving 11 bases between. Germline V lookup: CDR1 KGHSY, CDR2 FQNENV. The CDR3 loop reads CASSPVGGNQPQHF. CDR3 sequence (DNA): TGTGCCAGCAGTCCGGTCGGGGGCAATCAGCCCCAGCATTTT.

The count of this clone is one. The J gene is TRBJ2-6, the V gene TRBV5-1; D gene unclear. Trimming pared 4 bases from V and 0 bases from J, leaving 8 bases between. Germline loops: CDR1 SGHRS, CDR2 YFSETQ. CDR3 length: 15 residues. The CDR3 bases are TGCGCCAGCAGCCCTGACACCTCTGGGGCCAACGTCCTGACTTTC. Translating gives CASSPDTSGANVLTF.

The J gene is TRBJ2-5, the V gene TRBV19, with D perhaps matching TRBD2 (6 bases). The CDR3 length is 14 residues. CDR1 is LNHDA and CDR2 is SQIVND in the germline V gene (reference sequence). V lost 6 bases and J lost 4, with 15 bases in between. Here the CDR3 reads CASSQRRGRETQYF. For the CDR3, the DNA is TGTGCCAGTAGCCAGAGGCGGGGTCGAGAGACCCAGTACTTC.

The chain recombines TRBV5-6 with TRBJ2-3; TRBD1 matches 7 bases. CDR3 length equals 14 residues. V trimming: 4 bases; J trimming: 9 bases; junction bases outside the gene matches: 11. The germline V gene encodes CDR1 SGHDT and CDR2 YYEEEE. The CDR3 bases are TGTGCCAGCAGCGGCGAACACAACAGGGGAACGCAGTATTTT. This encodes CASSGEHNRGTQYF.

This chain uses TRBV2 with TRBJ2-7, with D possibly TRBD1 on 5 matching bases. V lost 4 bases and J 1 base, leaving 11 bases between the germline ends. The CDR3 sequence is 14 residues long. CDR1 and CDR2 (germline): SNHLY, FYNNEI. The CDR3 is CASSGWGGSYEQYF. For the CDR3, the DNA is TGTGCCAGCAGTGGGTGGGGCGGTTCCTACGAGCAGTACTTC.

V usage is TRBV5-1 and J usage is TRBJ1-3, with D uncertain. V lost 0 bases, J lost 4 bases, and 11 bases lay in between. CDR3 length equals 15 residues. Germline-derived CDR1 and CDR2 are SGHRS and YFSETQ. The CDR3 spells CASSLGEAPGNTIYF. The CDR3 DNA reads TGCGCCAGCAGCTTGGGTGAGGCTCCCGGAAACACCATATATTTT.